The source of this TCR beta chain is a study of tumor-infiltrating lymphocytes in primary liver carcinoma. Study-level points and caveats: For tumor-adjacent and tumor-blood pairs, overlap was less than that seen for tumor region pairs. Just around 7.5-24% of top clones spanned all five tumor regions. A significantly higher top-250-clone fraction was recorded for tumors than for blood (p = 0.039).

Without any cell sorting, about 18-30 mg of bulk tissue yielded co-extracted RNA and DNA. There were five separate regions sampled from each tumor. Germline V CDR1 and CDR2: GTSNPN, SVGIG (reference sequence). With 2 bases removed from V and 3 bases from J, the gap between germline ends came to 13 bases. The CDR3 spans 14 residues. On this clonotype: No antigen is known for it. A clone one base away is much larger, so this may be a read error.

From 500 ng of total RNA, TCR beta-specific cDNA was reverse-transcribed using a constant-region primer. ARM-PCR, slightly modified, supplied the TCR beta libraries through three nested multiplex PCR rounds. The two initial PCR rounds, approximately 10 cycles each, used TRBV1-TRBV30 forward and C-beta reverse primers. Each CDR3 protein gets one entry after TCRdb re-called the multiplex PCR reads with MiXCR. The sample comprises approximately 190,000 distinct CDR3 sequences, around four fifths of which are singletons, and 15% to 20% rests with the top ten. The sample consisted of tumor tissue from primary liver carcinoma. The gene calls are TRBV30 and TRBJ1-2, with D hard to call. This clonotype originated in a middle-aged man with primary liver carcinoma and hepatitis B virus infection. The CDR3 here is CAWSRHGADYGYTF. CDR3 nucleotide sequence: TGTGCCTGGAGTCGACACGGAGCAGACTATGGCTACACCTTC.